This T cell receptor (beta chain) was captured in a study of T cell responses to AZD1222 COVID-19 vaccine. Whole-study findings and limits: At study baseline, merely five or six AZD1222 recipients were seropositive. Researchers report vaccine-associated CD4 TCRs spanning spike, with dominance at 160-218 and 743-854. Close to half of all spike-specific TCRs reportedly target regions of the variants that are unmutated.

TCRdb keeps only in-frame clones here, not all; method: immunoSEQ multiplex PCR. The sample has under 120,000 clones; about 85% are singletons. Notes on this clone: As yet, its antigen is unknown.

Germline CDR1 and CDR2: ENHRY and SYGVKD. The ends were cut back, 7 bases at V and 3 bases at J, with 13 bases in the middle. CDR3 size: 14 residues. The sequence was collected from an adult who received the AZD1222 COVID-19 vaccine. The rearrangement joins TRBV10-3 to TRBJ2-4; TRBD2 is a possible D gene (5 bases). The sample was peripheral blood, taken 28 days after the second AZD1222 dose. The CDR3 protein is CAIKDGSDKNIQYF. Here the CDR3 DNA reads TGTGCCATCAAAGATGGGAGCGACAAAAACATTCAGTACTTC.